The source of this T cell receptor beta chain is a study of blood T cell repertoires in COVID-19. Study-level information: Italy, Spain and the United States were the sources of the convalescent and acute COVID-19 samples.

Original processing methods: Estimation of nucleated cell counts was performed using reference gene primer amplification. Assay used: immunoSEQ multiplex PCR; TCRdb lists only in-frame clones, some missing. For V, J and clone size, that table is used; D and trimming come from the DNA. This table has some 76,000 clones, 75% to 90% appearing once. CDR1 and CDR2 (germline): SEHNR, FQNEAQ (reference sequence). The CDR3 runs 15 residues. Trimming took off 5 bases at V and 7 bases at J, with 18 bases between the two ends. This TCR came from a human donor in a cohort sampled during active COVID-19. The sample consisted of peripheral blood. The rearrangement uses TRBV7-9 and TRBJ2-1; D might be TRBD1 (6 bases). The CDR3 loop reads CASSDRGRQENEQFF. The DNA of the CDR3 is TGTGCCAGCAGCGACCGCGGTAGACAGGAAAATGAGCAGTTCTTC.